This is a list of T cell receptor beta chains from one sample in a study of T cell responses to AZD1222 COVID-19 vaccine. Sequenced by immunoSEQ multiplex PCR; TCRdb stores in-frame clones only, minus some. The sample consists of roughly 200,000 clones, less than 95% of them appearing once. The sequencing here drew on peripheral blood, taken 28 days after the second dose of the MenACWY control vaccine. The receptors here all came from an adult who received the MenACWY meningococcal vaccine as a control. The CDR3 runs from the conserved cysteine through the conserved F or W. Each record gives: clone size, J gene, V gene, D gene, CDR3 DNA, CDR3 protein. A D gene is named only where the DNA matches it firmly. Clone size is stated in some rows and not others, as once, few, many or a class when expanded.

clone_size: NA
j_call: TRBJ2-1
v_call: TRBV5-6
d_call: TRBD1
cdr3_nt: TGTGCCAGCAGCTGGACGACAGGGGGCTTGGCCTACAATGAGCAGTTCTTC
cdr3_aa: CASSWTTGGLAYNEQFF

clone_size: NA
j_call: TRBJ2-7
v_call: TRBV4-2
d_call: NA
cdr3_nt: TGTGCCAGCAGCCAAGAGGTGGGGTACGAGCAGTACTTC
cdr3_aa: CASSQEVGYEQYF

clone_size: NA
j_call: TRBJ1-1
v_call: TRBV14
d_call: NA
cdr3_nt: TGTGCCAGCAGCCCCAGTGGATGGGTCACTGAAGCTTTCTTT
cdr3_aa: CASSPSGWVTEAFF

clone_size: NA
j_call: TRBJ2-3
v_call: TRBV30
d_call: NA
cdr3_nt: TGTGCCTGGACCACAGCACAGACTACGCAGTATTTT
cdr3_aa: CAWTTAQTTQYF

clone_size: NA
j_call: TRBJ2-6
v_call: TRBV27
d_call: TRBD1
cdr3_nt: TGTGCCAGCAGGCCCCGACAGGGCATGGTGGCCAACGTCCTGACTTTC
cdr3_aa: CASRPRQGMVANVLTF

clone_size: NA
j_call: TRBJ2-1
v_call: TRBV30
d_call: NA
cdr3_nt: TGTGCCCTCCGGGCGAGCTCCTACAATGAGCAGTTCTTC
cdr3_aa: CALRASSYNEQFF

clone_size: NA
j_call: TRBJ2-6
v_call: TRBV7-9
d_call: NA
cdr3_nt: TGTGCCAGCAGCTTACCCGGACAGCACCTCGGGGCCAACGTCCTGACTTTC
cdr3_aa: CASSLPGQHLGANVLTF

clone_size: NA
j_call: TRBJ2-1
v_call: TRBV2
d_call: NA
cdr3_nt: TGTGCCAGCAGTGAAGACGGGGTCTCCTACAATGAGCAGTTCTTC
cdr3_aa: CASSEDGVSYNEQFF

clone_size: NA
j_call: TRBJ2-1
v_call: TRBV7-3
d_call: TRBD2
cdr3_nt: TGTGCCAGCAGCTTAGGGGGGAGGGCCAGCGATGAGCAGTTCTTC
cdr3_aa: CASSLGGRASDEQFF

clone_size: NA
j_call: TRBJ2-7
v_call: TRBV28
d_call: TRBD1
cdr3_nt: TGTGCCAGCAAAGGGGGACAGGGAGTTTTTGAGCAGTACTTC
cdr3_aa: CASKGGQGVFEQYF

clone_size: NA
j_call: TRBJ1-1
v_call: TRBV7-9
d_call: TRBD1
cdr3_nt: TGTGCCAGCAGCTTTGGACAGGATACGAACACTGAAGCTTTCTTT
cdr3_aa: CASSFGQDTNTEAFF

clone_size: NA
j_call: TRBJ2-7
v_call: TRBV6-5
d_call: TRBD2
cdr3_nt: TGTGCCAGCAGCTCCCTTCGGGGGGTAGGCGAGCAGTACTTC
cdr3_aa: CASSSLRGVGEQYF

clone_size: NA
j_call: TRBJ1-2
v_call: TRBV6-5
d_call: TRBD1
cdr3_nt: TGTGCCAGCAGGCGAACAGGGGTAGAGGGCTACACCTTC
cdr3_aa: CASRRTGVEGYTF

clone_size: once
j_call: TRBJ1-5
v_call: TRBV19
d_call: NA
cdr3_nt: TGTGCCAGTAGGGACTTTTTCAATCAGCCCCAGCATTTT
cdr3_aa: CASRDFFNQPQHF

clone_size: NA
j_call: TRBJ1-6
v_call: TRBV9
d_call: NA
cdr3_nt: TGTGCCAGCAGCCTCTCCGGGGTTTGGAATTCACCCCTCCACTTT
cdr3_aa: CASSLSGVWNSPLHF

clone_size: NA
j_call: TRBJ2-3
v_call: TRBV27
d_call: NA
cdr3_nt: TGTGCCAGCAGTTTAGGGACGGTGGTATACGGGGATACGCAGTATTTT
cdr3_aa: CASSLGTVVYGDTQYF

clone_size: NA
j_call: TRBJ1-5
v_call: TRBV27
d_call: NA
cdr3_nt: TGTGCCAGCAGTTCATGGGATAGCAATCAGCCCCAGCATTTT
cdr3_aa: CASSSWDSNQPQHF